This T cell receptor (beta chain) was captured by sequencing in a study of blood T cell repertoires in COVID-19. Overall study: Spain, Italy and the United States supplied samples that represented acute and convalescent COVID-19. T cells, B-cell-depleted T cells, or PBMCs provided the cDNA or gDNA that served as material.

The authors' processing: Reference gene primer amplification in the assay estimated nucleated cell counts. The protocol was immunoSEQ multiplex PCR, while the TCRdb copy is restricted to in-frame clones and leaves out a portion. V and J calls and clone size are given by that table; D and trimming were obtained from the DNA. The repertoire holds about 230,000 clones, with around 78% as singletons. The germline V gene encodes CDR1 SGHNT and CDR2 YYREEE (reference sequence). The CDR3 contains 15 residues. Trimming stripped 6 bases from V and 4 bases from J, with 19 bases between. This sequence was found in a woman aged 70-85 years with active or convalescent COVID-19. The chain is built from TRBV5-4 and TRBJ1-1; D not certain. The sample consisted of peripheral blood. This chain's CDR3 is CASTPSLGVGTEAFF. CDR3 nucleotides: TGTGCCAGCACCCCTTCCCTCGGGGTAGGCACTGAAGCTTTCTTT. Together with reference TRBV5-4 and TRBJ1-1, the CDR3 gives the full variable domain: ETGVTQSPTHLIKTRGQQVTLRCSSQSGHNTVSWYQQALGQGPQFIFQYYREEENGRGNFPPRFSGLQFPNYSSELNVNALELDDSALYLCASTPSLGVGTEAFFGQGTRLTVV.